The clone carrying this T cell receptor (beta chain) was recorded at least ten times. The antigen is undetermined. Each patient went into thyroid surgery without having received any treatment. These data belong to a study of metastatic and nonmetastatic thyroid tumors. Study overall: From malignant and benign thyroid patients, repertoires in blood and in tumor or nodule tissue were compared. General study points: Across blood and tumor, TCR beta diversity in malignant thyroid tumors was reportedly significantly higher than in benign nodules.

As handled by the study authors: A classifier for distant metastasis in papillary thyroid cancer was constructed using CDR3 differences observed across clinicopathological groups. From the PCR reads, TCRdb re-called clones with MiXCR. TCRdb, not the original authors, processed these V and J calls. The data show roughly 72,000 clones, roughly a sixth seen once. CDR3 size: 11 residues. Trimming stripped 3 bases from V and 8 bases from J, with 6 bases between. Germline lookup yields CDR1 SGHRS and CDR2 YFSETQ. The chain recombines TRBV5-1 with TRBJ2-1, with D uncertain. The sequence derives from a female donor with papillary thyroid cancer or a benign thyroid nodule (not recorded which). Some clones in this sample may be carry-over from other donors' samples. The sequencing sample was made of blood. The CDR3 loop reads CASSSVYEQFF. The CDR3 nucleotides are TGCGCCAGCAGCTCCGTATATGAGCAGTTCTTC. Complete variable domain (other parts from reference TRBV5-1 and TRBJ2-1): KAGVTQTPRYLIKTRGQQVTLSCSPISGHRSVSWYQQTPGQGLQFLFEYFSETQRNKGNFPGRFSGRQFSNSRSEMNVSTLELGDSALYLCASSSVYEQFFGPGTRLTVL.